This T cell receptor (beta chain) was sequenced for a study of blood T cell repertoires in COVID-19. Study background: Sites across the United States, Italy and Spain contributed samples from acute and convalescent COVID-19. In each case, the material was cDNA or gDNA derived from T cells, B-cell-depleted T cells, or PBMCs.

Per the original methods: Amplification of reference gene primers was used by the study to estimate nucleated cell counts. Measured with immunoSEQ multiplex PCR; TCRdb has only the in-frame clones, and not every one. V and J calls and clone size are those listed in that table; D and trimming were worked out from the DNA. The data contain tens of thousands of clones, about 81% of them singletons. V was trimmed by 5 bases and J by 4 bases, leaving 21 bases between them. The V gene's germline CDR1 is SGHTA and CDR2 FQGTGA. The CDR3 sequence is 17 residues long. This TCR derives from a woman aged 80 or over with acute or convalescent COVID-19. The specimen was peripheral blood. V is TRBV7-3 and J is TRBJ2-1; no clear D. Written as DNA, the CDR3 is TGTGCCAGCAGCCCAACGGGTCCCCGCGCCTTTTACAATGAGCAGTTCTTC. Amino acid sequence: CASSPTGPRAFYNEQFF.